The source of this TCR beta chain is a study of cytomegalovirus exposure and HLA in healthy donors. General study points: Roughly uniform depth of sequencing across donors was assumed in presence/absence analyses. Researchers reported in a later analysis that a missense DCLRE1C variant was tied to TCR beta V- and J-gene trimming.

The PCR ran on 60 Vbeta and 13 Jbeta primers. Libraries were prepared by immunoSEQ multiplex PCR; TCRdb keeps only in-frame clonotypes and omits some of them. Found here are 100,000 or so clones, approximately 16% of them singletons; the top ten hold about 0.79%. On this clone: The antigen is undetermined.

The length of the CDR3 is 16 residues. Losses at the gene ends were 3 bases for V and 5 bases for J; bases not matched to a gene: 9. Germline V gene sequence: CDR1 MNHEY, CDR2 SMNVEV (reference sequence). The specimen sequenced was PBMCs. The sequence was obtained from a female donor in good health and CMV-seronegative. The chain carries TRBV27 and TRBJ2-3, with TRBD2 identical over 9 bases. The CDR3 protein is CASSLIRGGAGDTQYF. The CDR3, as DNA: TGTGCCAGCAGTTTGATTCGCGGGGGGGCCGGAGATACGCAGTATTTT.